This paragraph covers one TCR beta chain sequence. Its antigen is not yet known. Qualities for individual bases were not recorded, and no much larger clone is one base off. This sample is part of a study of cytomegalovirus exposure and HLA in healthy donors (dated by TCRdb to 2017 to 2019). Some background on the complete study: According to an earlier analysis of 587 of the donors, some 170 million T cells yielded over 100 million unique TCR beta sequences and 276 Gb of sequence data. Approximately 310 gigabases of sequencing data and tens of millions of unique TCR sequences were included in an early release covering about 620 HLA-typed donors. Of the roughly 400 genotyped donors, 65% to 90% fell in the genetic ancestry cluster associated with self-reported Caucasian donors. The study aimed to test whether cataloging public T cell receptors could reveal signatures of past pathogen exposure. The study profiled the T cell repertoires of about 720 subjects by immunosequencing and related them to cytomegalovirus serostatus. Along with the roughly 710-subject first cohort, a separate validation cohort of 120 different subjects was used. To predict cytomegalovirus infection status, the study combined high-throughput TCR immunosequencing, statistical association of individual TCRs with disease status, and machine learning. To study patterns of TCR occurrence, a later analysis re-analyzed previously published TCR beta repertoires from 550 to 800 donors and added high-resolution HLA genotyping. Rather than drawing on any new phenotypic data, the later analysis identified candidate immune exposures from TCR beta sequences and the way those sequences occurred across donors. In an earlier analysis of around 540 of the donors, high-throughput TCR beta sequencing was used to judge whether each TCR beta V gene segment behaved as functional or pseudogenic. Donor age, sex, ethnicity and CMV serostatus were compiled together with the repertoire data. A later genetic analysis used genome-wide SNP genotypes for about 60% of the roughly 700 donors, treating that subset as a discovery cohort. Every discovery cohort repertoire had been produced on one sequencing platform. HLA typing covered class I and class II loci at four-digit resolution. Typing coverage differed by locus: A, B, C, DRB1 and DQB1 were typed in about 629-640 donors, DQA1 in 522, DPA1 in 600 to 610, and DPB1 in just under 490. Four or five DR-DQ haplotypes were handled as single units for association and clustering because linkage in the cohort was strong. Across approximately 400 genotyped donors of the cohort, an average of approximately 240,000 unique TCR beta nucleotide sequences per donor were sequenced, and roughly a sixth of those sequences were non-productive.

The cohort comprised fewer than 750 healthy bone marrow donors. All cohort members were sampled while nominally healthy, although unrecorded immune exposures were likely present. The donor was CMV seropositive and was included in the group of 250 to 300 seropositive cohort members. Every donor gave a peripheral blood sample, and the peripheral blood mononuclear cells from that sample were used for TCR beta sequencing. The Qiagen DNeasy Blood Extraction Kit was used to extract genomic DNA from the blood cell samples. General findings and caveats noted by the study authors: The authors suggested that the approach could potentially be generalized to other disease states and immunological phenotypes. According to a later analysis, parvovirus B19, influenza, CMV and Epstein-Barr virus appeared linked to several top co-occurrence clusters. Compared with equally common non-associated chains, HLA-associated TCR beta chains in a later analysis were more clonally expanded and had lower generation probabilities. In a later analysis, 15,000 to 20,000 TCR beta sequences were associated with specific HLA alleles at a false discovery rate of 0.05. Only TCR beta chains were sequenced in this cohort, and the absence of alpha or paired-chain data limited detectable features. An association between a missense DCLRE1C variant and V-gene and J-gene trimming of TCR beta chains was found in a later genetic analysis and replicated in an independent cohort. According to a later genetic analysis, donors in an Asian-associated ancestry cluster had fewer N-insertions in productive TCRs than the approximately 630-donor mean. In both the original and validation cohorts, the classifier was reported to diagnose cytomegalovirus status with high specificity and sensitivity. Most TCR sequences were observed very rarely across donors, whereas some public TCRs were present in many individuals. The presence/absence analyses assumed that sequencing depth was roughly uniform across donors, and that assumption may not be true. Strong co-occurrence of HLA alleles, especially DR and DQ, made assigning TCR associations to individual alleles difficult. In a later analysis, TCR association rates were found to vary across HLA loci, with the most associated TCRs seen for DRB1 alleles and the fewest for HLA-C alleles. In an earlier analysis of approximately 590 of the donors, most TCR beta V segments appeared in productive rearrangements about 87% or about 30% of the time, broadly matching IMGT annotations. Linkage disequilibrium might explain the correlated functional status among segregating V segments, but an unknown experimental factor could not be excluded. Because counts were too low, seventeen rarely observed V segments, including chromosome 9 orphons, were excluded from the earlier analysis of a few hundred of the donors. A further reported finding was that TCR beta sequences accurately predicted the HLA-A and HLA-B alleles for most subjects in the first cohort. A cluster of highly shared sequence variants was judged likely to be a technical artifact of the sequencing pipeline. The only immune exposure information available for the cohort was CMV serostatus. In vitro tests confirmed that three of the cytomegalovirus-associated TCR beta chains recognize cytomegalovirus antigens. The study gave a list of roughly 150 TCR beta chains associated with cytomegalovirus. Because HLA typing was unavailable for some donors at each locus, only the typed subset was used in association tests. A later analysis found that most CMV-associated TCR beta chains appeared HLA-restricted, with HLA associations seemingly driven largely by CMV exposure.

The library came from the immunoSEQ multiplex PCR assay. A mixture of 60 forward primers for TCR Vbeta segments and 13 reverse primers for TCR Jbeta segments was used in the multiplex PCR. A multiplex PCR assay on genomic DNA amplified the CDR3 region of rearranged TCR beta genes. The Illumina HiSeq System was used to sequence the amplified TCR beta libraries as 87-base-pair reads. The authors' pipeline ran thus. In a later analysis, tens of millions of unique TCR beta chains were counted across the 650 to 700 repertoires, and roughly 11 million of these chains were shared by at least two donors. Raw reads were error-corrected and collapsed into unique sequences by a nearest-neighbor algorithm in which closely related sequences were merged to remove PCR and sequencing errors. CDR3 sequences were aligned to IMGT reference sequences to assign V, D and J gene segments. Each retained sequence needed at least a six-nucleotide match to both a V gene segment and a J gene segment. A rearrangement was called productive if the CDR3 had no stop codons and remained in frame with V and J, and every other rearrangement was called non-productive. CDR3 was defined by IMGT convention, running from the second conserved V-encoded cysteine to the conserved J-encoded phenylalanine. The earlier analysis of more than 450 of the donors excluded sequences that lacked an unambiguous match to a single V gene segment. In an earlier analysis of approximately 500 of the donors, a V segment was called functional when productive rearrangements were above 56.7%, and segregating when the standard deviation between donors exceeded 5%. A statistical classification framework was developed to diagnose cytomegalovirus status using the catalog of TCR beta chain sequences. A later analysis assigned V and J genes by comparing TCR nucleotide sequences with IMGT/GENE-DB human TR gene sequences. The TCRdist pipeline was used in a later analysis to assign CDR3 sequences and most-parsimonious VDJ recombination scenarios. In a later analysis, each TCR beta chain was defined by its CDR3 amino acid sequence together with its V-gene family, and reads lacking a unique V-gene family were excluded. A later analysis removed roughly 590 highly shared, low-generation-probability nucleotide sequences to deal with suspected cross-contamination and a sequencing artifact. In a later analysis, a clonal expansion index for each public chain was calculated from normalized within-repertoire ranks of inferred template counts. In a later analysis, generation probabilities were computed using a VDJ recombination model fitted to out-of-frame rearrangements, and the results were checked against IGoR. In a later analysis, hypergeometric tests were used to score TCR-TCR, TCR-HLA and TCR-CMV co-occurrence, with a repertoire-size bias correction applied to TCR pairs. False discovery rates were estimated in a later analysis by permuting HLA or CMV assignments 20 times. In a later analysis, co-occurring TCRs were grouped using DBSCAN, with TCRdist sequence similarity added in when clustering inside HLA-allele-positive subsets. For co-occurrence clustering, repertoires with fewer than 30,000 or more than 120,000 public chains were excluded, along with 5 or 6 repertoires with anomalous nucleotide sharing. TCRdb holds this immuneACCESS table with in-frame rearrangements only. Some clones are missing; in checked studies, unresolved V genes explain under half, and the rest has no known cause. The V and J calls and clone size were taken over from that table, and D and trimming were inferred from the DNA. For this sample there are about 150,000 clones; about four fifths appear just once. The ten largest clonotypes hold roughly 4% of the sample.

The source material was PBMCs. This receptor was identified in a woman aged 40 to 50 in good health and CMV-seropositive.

The nucleotide sequence is given as TGTGCCAGCAGTTCGTCGGACAGGGGCTACGAGCAGTACTTC. The translation is CASSSSDRGYEQYF. Rearrangement joined TRBV28 to TRBJ2-7, and TRBD1 aligns with 9 junction nucleotides. V lost 4 bases and J lost 3 bases, and the count of bases not matched to a germline gene is 4. Sequences MDHEN (CDR1) and SYDVKM (CDR2) are obtained from the germline V gene. The CDR3 goes from the cysteine to the phenylalanine over 14 residues. Here the CDR3 DNA is all that survives: 42 bases in frame from base 1.